This record looks at one TCR beta chain sequence and its context. The data belong to a study of blood T cell repertoires in COVID-19. Study-level background: Some COVID-19 samples were acute and others convalescent; all came from the United States, Italy and Spain. In each case, the material was cDNA or gDNA derived from T cells, B-cell-depleted T cells, or PBMCs.

In the original processing: Researchers report that nucleated cell counts were estimated from reference gene primer amplification. Measured with immunoSEQ multiplex PCR; TCRdb has only the in-frame clones, and not every one. V and J calls and clone size follow that table, whereas D and trimming were derived from the DNA. The data show roughly 300,000 clones, 65% to 90% seen once. This clonotype was obtained from a human donor in a cohort sampled during active COVID-19. Sequencing was carried out using peripheral blood.

The CDR3 sequence: CATSGDGNEQFF. The DNA of the CDR3 is TGTGCCACCAGTGGAGACGGGAATGAGCAGTTCTTC. The chain links TRBV24-1 to TRBJ2-1; D is uncertain. Trimming left V 5 bases short and J 7 bases short, with 8 bases between. The CDR3 has 12 amino acids. Germline V gene sequence: CDR1 KGHDR, CDR2 SFDVKD.